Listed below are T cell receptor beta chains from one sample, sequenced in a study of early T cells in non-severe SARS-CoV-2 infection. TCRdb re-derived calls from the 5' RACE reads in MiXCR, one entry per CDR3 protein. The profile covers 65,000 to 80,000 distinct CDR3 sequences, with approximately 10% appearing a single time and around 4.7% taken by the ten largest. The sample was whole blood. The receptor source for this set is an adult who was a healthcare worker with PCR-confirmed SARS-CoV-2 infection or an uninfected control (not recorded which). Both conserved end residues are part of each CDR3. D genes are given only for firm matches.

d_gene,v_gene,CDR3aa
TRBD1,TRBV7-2,CASSLPGGTVYNEQFF
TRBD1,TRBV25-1,CASSELGQGYGTEAFF
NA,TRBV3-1,CASSLILGDTQYF
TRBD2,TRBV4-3,CAALAGLGGTDTQYF
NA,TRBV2,CASSWQAEKLFF
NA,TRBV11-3,CASSLDGRIGSYNEQFF
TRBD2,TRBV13,CASSSEASGEKETQYF
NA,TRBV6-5,CASSYDEYTEAFF
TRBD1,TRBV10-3,CAISEPGTDSTDTQYF
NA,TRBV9,CASTRRGDAGELFF
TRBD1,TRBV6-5,CASSYETGPETQYF
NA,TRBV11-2,CASSLDIRGASYNEQFF
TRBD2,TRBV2,CATRGTSGVNEQFF
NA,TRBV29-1,CSVEDPQNNEKLFF
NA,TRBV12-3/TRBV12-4,CASSLARRHLYGYTF
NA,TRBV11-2,CASSSTVSGNTIYF
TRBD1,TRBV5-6,CASSAGQGQETQYF
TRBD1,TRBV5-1,CASSWGGTGLSGANVLTF
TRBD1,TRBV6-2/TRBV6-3,CASNERTGSTGELFF
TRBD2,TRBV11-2,CASSLGPSGSGLNNEQFF
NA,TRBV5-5,CASSLTQEAFF
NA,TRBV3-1,CASSQVGQGNSPLHF
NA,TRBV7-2,CANSLLVQSGNTGELFF
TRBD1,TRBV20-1,CSAQGQARETQYF
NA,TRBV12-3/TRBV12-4,CASSLDRGGGDTEAFF
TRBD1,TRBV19,CASSQGGGYGYTF
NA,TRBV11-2,CASSLQHLGLEAFF
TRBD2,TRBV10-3,CAIRDLAGVSYEQYF
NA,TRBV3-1,CASSAGGLKPQHF
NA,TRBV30,CAWSQGEAFF
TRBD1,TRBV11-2,CASSATGEIAQYF
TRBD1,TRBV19,CASSILGTGAFGQPQHF
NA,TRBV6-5,CASSYGPYYGYTF
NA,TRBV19,CASSMGTGEHTDTQYF
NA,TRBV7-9,CASSPGPERSDTQYF
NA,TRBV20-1,CSARTEITNYGYTF
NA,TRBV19,CASSWGRGEKLFF
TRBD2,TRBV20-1,CSASLLGASGASTDTQYF
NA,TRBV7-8,CASKTAGGKVEAFF
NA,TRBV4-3,CASSPILSGTNYGYTF
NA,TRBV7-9,CASSASHYNEQFF
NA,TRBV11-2,CASSLARGYQLHF
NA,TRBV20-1,CSVRGITDTQYF
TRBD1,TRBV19,CASAVLGDSDYGYTF
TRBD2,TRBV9,CASSPLAGGLSYEQYF
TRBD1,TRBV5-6,CASSSAGGSETQYF
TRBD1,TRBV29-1,CSVRTGKDYNSPLHF
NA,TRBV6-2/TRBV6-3,CASTLTGGHRIF
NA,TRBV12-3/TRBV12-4,CASSQGPGHYGYTF
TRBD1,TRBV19,CASSIATGGNQPQHF
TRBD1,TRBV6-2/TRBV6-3,CASSYFGQGYEQYF
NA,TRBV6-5,CASSYFGAKEKLFF
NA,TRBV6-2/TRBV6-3,CASSYSDYYEQYF
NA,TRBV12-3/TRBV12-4,CASSLGQDNSPLHF
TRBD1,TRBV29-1,CSVEETAGTGSGEQYF
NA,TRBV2,CATLAGLKPSYEQYF
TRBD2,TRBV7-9,CASTRTSGWNEQFF
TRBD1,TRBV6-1,CASSERGTGSYEQYF
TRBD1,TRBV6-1,CASSEWTGYGYTF
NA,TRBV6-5,CASKRQRTSTDTQYF